This T cell receptor beta chain derives from a study of OX40 agonist ivuxolimab in advanced cancers. Only one count was recorded for this clone. The CDR3 is 13 amino acids. Germline assignment: CDR1 MNHNS and CDR2 SASEGT. With 3 bases removed from V and 7 bases from J, the gap between germline ends came to 9 bases. Sequencing used immunoSEQ multiplex PCR; TCRdb keeps in-frame clones, though not all of them. This sample has tens of thousands of clones, with around 90% found just once. This sequence was found in an adult with an advanced solid tumor such as melanoma, head and neck, liver or kidney cancer. This chain connects TRBV6-1 to TRBJ1-4, with D unresolved. The material was CD4+ or CD8+ T cells sorted from blood, obtained in a trial of the OX40 agonist ivuxolimab. In nucleotides, the CDR3 is TGTGCCAGCAGTGAGCGGCGGGTTGAAAAACTGTTTTTT. Translation: CASSERRVEKLFF.